The 16 T cell receptor beta chains below all came from one sample that was sequenced in a study of T-cell memory formation after mild COVID-19. TCRdb re-called the 5' RACE reads with MiXCR, one entry per CDR3 protein. The table records hundreds of thousands of distinct CDR3 sequences, about 15% of them present only once. The specimen was PBMCs or a T cell subset sorted from them (not recorded which). The source is a man between 18 and 35 years old who had mild COVID-19 (a few samples of this study predate the infection). Cell type and time point are not known.

The J gene is TRBJ1-6, the V gene TRBV6-1; D remains unclear. The V and J ends lost 2 bases and 3 bases respectively, with 8 bases between them. The germline V gene encodes CDR1 MNHNS and CDR2 SASEGT. The CDR3 sequence is 15 residues long. The CDR3 region has the DNA TGTGCCAGCAGTGAAATTTCTGTCTATAATTCACCCCTCCACTTT. This codes for CASSEISVYNSPLHF.

This clonotype came up many times. This sequence joins TRBV7-2 and TRBJ2-7; unclear D gene. CDR1 is SGHTA, CDR2 FQGNSA, per germline. The V gene lost 3 bases and the J gene lost 2 bases, with 5 bases spanning the gap. This CDR3 is built from 12 residues. The CDR3 DNA reads as TGTGCCAGCAGCTTGGCGGCCTACGAGCAGTACTTC. Its protein product is CASSLAAYEQYF.

This chain links TRBV19 with TRBJ2-7, with D perhaps matching TRBD1 (5 bases). Germline loops: CDR1 LNHDA, CDR2 SQIVND (reference sequence). The CDR3 runs 12 residues. Trimming removed 6 bases at V and 6 bases at J, with 12 bases between. CDR3 region: CASSPQAAEQYF. DNA of the CDR3: TGTGCCAGTAGCCCACAGGCGGCCGAGCAGTACTTC.

This rearrangement joins TRBV6-5 to TRBJ2-1; 7 bases are shared with TRBD1. Germline CDR1 and CDR2: MNHEY and SVGAGI. J lost 10 bases, V lost 7 bases, and 7 bases had no gene match. The CDR3 is made up of 12 amino acids. CDR3 in DNA: TGTGCCAGCATTAACAGGGGACGGGAGCAGTTCTTC. Its protein product is CASINRGREQFF.

This clonotype was counted only a few times. CDR3 nucleotide sequence: TGCGCCAGCAGCGGGGGACTAGCTCTCGCAGATACGCAGTATTTT. Translation: CASSGGLALADTQYF. This chain joins TRBV5-1 and TRBJ2-3, with 9 bases identical to TRBD2. V gave up 4 bases and J gave up 4 bases; unmatched junction bases: 7. The CDR3 has 15 amino acids. The V gene's germline CDR1 is SGHRS and CDR2 YFSETQ.

This clonotype was observed a few times. The CDR3 DNA reads TGCGCCAGCAGCCGACAGGCTAGGGACGGTGAAAAACTGTTTTTT. This codes for CASSRQARDGEKLFF. This chain joins TRBV4-1 and TRBJ1-4; a weak D match, TRBD1 (6 bases). This CDR3 comprises 15 residues. Trimming stripped 4 bases from V and 7 bases from J, with 16 bases between. Germline V lookup: CDR1 MGHRA, CDR2 YSYEKL.

This clonotype was seen at least ten times. The gene calls are TRBV6-1 and TRBJ2-1; unclear D gene. The ends were cut back, 6 bases at V and 4 bases at J, with 4 bases in the middle. CDR1 and CDR2 from the germline V gene are MNHNS and SASEGT. This CDR3 region has 11 residues. CDR3 sequence: CASRGYNEQFF. The CDR3 bases are TGTGCCAGCAGAGGATACAATGAGCAGTTCTTC.

The chain uses TRBV5-1 and TRBJ2-2; TRBD1 might be the D (5 bases). Between the trimmed V and J ends, which lost 3 bases and 1 base, there was a span of 10 bases. The germline gives CDR1 SGHRS, CDR2 YFSETQ. The CDR3 has 15 amino acids. This CDR3 is CASSYDSQNTGELFF. CDR3 coding DNA: TGCGCCAGCAGCTATGACAGCCAGAACACCGGGGAGCTGTTTTTT.

This clonotype has just a few counts. The genes are TRBV12-3 or TRBV12-4 and TRBJ2-2; tentatively, D is TRBD2 (6 bases). The CDR3 consists of 14 residues. V lost 3 bases and J lost 4, with 9 bases in between. CDR3 region: CASSFGTFTGELFF. CDR3 bases: TGTGCCAGCAGTTTCGGGACTTTCACCGGGGAGCTGTTTTTT.

The rearrangement uses TRBV7-3 and TRBJ2-1, with 9 bases that match TRBD1. The CDR3 contains 13 residues. The germline gives CDR1 SGHTA, CDR2 FQGTGA. The V gene end was trimmed by 8 bases and the J gene end by 6 bases; junction bases not matched to a gene: 5. The CDR3 DNA reads TGTGCCAGCGGGACAGGGCCGTTCAATGAGCAGTTCTTC. Encoded protein: CASGTGPFNEQFF.

CDR3 sequence (DNA): TGTGCCAGCAGCCAAGGGGGAGGGAAGTTTGGTTCACCCCTCCACTTT. Translated, it gives CASSQGGGKFGSPLHF. The J gene is TRBJ1-6, the V gene TRBV3-1; no firm D call. There are 16 residues in the CDR3. Germline V gene lookup returns CDR1 LGHDT and CDR2 YNNKEL (reference sequence). Trimming left V 1 base short and J 9 bases short, with 16 bases between.

The chain is built from TRBV29-1 and TRBJ1-1; D not resolved. Trimming took off 2 bases at V and 5 bases at J, with 12 bases between the two ends. The CDR3 consists of 13 residues. Germline CDR1 and CDR2: SQVTM and ANQGSEA. The CDR3 spells CSVESSLGTEAFF. In DNA form, the CDR3 reads TGCAGCGTTGAATCATCCCTTGGGACTGAAGCTTTCTTT.

This clonotype showed up just a few times. The gene calls are TRBV11-2 and TRBJ1-1, with D perhaps TRBD1 (6 bases). Trimming took off 10 bases at V and 3 bases at J, with 18 bases between the two ends. Looked up from germline, CDR1 is SGHAT and CDR2 is FQNNGV. The CDR3 runs to 14 residues. This chain's CDR3 is CATQPTRGDTEAFF. DNA of the CDR3: TGTGCCACCCAGCCCACAAGGGGGGACACTGAAGCTTTCTTT.

In its sample, this clonotype was seen a few times. The chain carries TRBV7-9 and TRBJ2-7, with 7 bases that match TRBD1. The CDR3 runs to 13 residues. Trimming took 5 bases from V and 13 from J; bases not matched to a gene: 14. CDR1 is SEHNR, CDR2 FQNEAQ, per germline (reference sequence). The chain's CDR3 is CASSPGTVYEPYF. The CDR3 DNA reads as TGTGCCAGCAGCCCCGGGACAGTCTACGAGCCCTACTTC.

This chain uses TRBV28 with TRBJ1-1; the D gene is possibly TRBD1 (5 bases). The CDR3 spans 14 residues. V lost 3 bases and J 4 bases, leaving 12 bases between the germline ends. CDR1 and CDR2 from the germline V gene are MDHEN and SYDVKM. CDR3 amino acids: CASSLGRGGTEAFF. CDR3 nucleotide sequence: TGTGCCAGCAGTTTGGGAAGGGGAGGCACTGAAGCTTTCTTT.

This chain connects TRBV5-1 to TRBJ1-1, with 7 bases that match TRBD1. CDR1 is SGHRS and CDR2 is YFSETQ in the germline V gene. CDR3 length: 18 amino acids. The V and J ends lost 0 bases and 0 bases, in that order; junction bases with no gene match: 11. CDR3 sequence: CASSLEQDRRVLNTEAFF. As DNA, the CDR3 is TGCGCCAGCAGCTTGGAACAGGACAGGCGCGTCCTGAACACTGAAGCTTTCTTT.